This T cell receptor (beta chain) was documented in a study of T cells in Graves' hyperthyroidism and ophthalmopathy (dated by TCRdb to the late 2010s). The study in broad terms: Peripheral blood samples were taken at the time of initial diagnosis, prior to any treatment. TCR V-J signatures able to tell the groups apart were searched for in a discovery cohort of 100 patients, of whom about 40 had Graves' ophthalmopathy and 57 had stable Graves' hyperthyroidism. Prospective prediction of ophthalmopathy was tested in an independent validation cohort of approximately 19 hyperthyroidism patients and 17 patients who later progressed to ophthalmopathy. For training and testing, the 100 patients in the discovery cohort were randomly divided in a 7:3 ratio. The study also compared thyroid tissue and blood T-cell repertoires from about six Graves' hyperthyroidism patients. Following sampling, methimazole starting at 30 mg daily was given to hyperthyroidism patients, and high-dose intravenous methylprednisolone was given to ophthalmopathy patients. TCR Vbeta CDR3 sequencing of approximately 140 peripheral blood samples (43 ophthalmopathy, 75 hyperthyroidism and 17 progressor patients) is reported in the paper. What the research found in general, with its limitations: During validation, the model predicted progression to ophthalmopathy a median of around 7 months ahead of onset, with 70.59% sensitivity and 72.22% specificity. Most expanded thyroid clonotypes (frequency above 0.001) were also detected in blood, suggesting blood repertoires may reflect thyroid immune responses. In cross-validation, a model built on a 13 V-J signature told ophthalmopathy apart from stable hyperthyroidism with 85% to 90% sensitivity and approximately 81% specificity, and in testing the same model reached 80%/75%. Sample size was not statistically predetermined, and investigators were not blinded to group allocation.

The TCR beta CDR3 regions were amplified from the RNA transcripts. The first round of RT-PCR for the TCR CDR3 was performed with the HTBI primer set and the Qiagen OneStep RT-PCR kit. The libraries were constructed in a second round of multiplex PCR and then size-selected and purified. The libraries were sequenced on an Illumina HiSeq2000 using paired-end 100 bp reads. Processing in the source paper ran as follows. SOAPnuke was used to process the raw data, throwing out any read that contained adapters or uncalled bases, had a mean Phred below 15, or lacked an exact constant-primer or identifier match. High-quality paired reads were merged using COPE v1.2.5, and each unique nucleotide sequence was defined as a clonotype. Clonotypes were aligned to IMGT TRBV, TRBD and TRBJ reference segments using MiTCR v1.1. The analysis included only V-J combinations with a frequency above 0.0001, which together covered approximately 99% of the repertoires. A TCS score was defined as the ratio between F50 (clonal expansion) and ExV (chaos), using BLOSUM62-based TCRdist between CDR3 peptides within each V-J. Welch's t-statistics and random forest reduced fewer than 600 V-J features to 13, which were used in a naive Bayes classifier (R e1071). The public reads were quality trimmed at Q25 with fastp and then assembled into clones with MiXCR by TCRdb, keeping productive beta chains. Duplicate CDR3 protein sequences are folded into a single record with the most common DNA and genes. The V and J calls and clone size come from TCRdb's table, not from the authors' own analysis. The sample table lists about 480,000 distinct CDR3 sequences, around 15% of them with a count of one. The ten biggest clones cover about 17% of the sample.

On this clonotype itself: Its antigen is currently not known. Nothing much larger sits one base from this clone, and base qualities are not available.

A patient counted as having stable Graves' hyperthyroidism if no progression to ophthalmopathy occurred over 18 months of follow-up. Hyperthyroidism patients were aged 18 to 65 years and newly diagnosed, with disease duration of less than 2 months. Exclusion was applied to patients with uncontrolled infections, other autoimmune diseases, pregnancy or lactation. Clinical symptoms, serum thyroxine and TRAb, thyroid ultrasound, and orbital computed tomography formed the basis for the diagnoses. PBMCs were isolated from more than 9 ml of fresh peripheral blood by Ficoll-Paque density gradient centrifugation. Trizol reagent was used to extract total RNA, and RNA quality was then checked on an Agilent 2100 Bioanalyzer. The sequence was obtained from a woman younger than 30 with Graves' hyperthyroidism. The sample was blood.

The CDR3 region reads CAWRGPRVRDRAYEQYF. Read as DNA, the sequence is TGTGCCTGGAGGGGTCCTAGGGTTAGAGACAGGGCCTACGAGCAGTACTTC. The sequence joins TRBV30 to TRBJ2-7, and TRBD1 matches 7 of the central bases. The V end gives up 3 bases and the J end 2 bases, leaving 16 bases in the junction not matched to a gene. Reading from cysteine to phenylalanine, the CDR3 counts 17 amino acids. Only CDR3 DNA is held: 51 bases, read in frame from base 1. The germline V gene (reference sequence) sets CDR1 to GTSNPN and CDR2 to SVGIG.